This T cell receptor (beta chain) was sequenced in a study of shared clonotypes between healthy human individuals (dated by TCRdb to the early 2020s). Concerning the study at large: A few men and a couple of women, aged 18 to 49 years, made up the cohort. To increase sequencing depth and limit assay-specific biases, different laboratories used diverse techniques to prepare libraries and sequence TCR repertoires. Each donor's leukapheresis produced roughly between roughly 0.85 and 10 billion PBMCs. For each donor, CD4 naive and CD4 memory were each given three plates, CD8 naive was given two plates, and CD8 memory was given one plate. To estimate repertoire size and how much clonotype sharing occurs between individuals, the study deeply sequenced the blood TCR repertoires of five healthy adults. Summary of the overall study and its limitations: Higher generation probabilities were observed for clonotypes shared by all four sorted-subset donors than for non-shared clonotypes. Based on pairwise subsampling, the degree of clonotype sharing among donors was expected to be affected by sequencing depth. Because the study included only a small number of donors, the genetic and exposure-history diversity represented was limited. Estimated clonotype richness was generally larger for naive than for memory subsets. When several donors were compared, the shared fraction of clonotypes was about 5% for naive CD4, about 4% for naive CD8, roughly 2.3% for memory CD4, and approximately 0.4% for memory CD8. Only blood was sampled, and tissue TCR repertoires likely differ from those in blood. Incomplete sequencing was indicated by rarefaction of sorted-subset datasets, despite the large sequencing depth.

TCR CDR3 regions were amplified from genomic DNA by multiplex PCR using the deep immunoSEQ assay. Extracted genomic DNA from each cell subset was spread evenly across all wells of several immunoSEQ 96-well plates, with each plate serving as a replicate. For sorted subsets, roughly 0.2 ug genomic DNA, equal to 25,000 to 35,000 T cell genomes, was loaded into each replicate PCR. Purified libraries were measured with a Qubit 3.0 fluorometer, size-checked on a Bioanalyzer 2100, and measured again with the KAPA Library Quantification kit. Every immunoSEQ 96-well plate was sequenced on a dedicated single-read 150-cycle Illumina NextSeq 550 flow cell. Under the source paper's analysis protocol: Because the immunoSEQ output included only junctional sequences and no quality scores, the filtering could not be the same as the filtering used for full-length reads. Sequences were annotated with PyIR, a Python wrapper for IgBLAST v1.9, and V/J genes and CDR3 were assigned using IMGT germline references. Reads were removed for weak V/J assignments (E-value above 1e-6), missing CDR3, stop codons, out-of-frame junctions, or ambiguous translated residues. V3J clonotypes were defined by identical inferred V gene, J gene, and CDR3 amino acid sequence. The percentage overlap between two repertoires was calculated by dividing the number of shared unique clonotypes by the size of the smaller repertoire. RTK rarefaction, the Chao1 estimator, and Recon v2.1 estimates of unobserved clonotypes were used to assess repertoire richness. For all TCRbeta clonotypes obtained by the gDNA method from a few donors, generation probabilities were computed with OLGA. The clones in this table, taken by TCRdb from immuneACCESS, are in-frame only. Not every clone is retained; where verified, under half of the shortfall comes from an unresolved V gene, and the cause of the rest is unknown. That table supplies the V and J calls and clone size; D and trimming were determined from the DNA. Within this sample are some 580,000 clones, with less than 98% of them counted one time only. The biggest ten clones account for about 0.057% of the sample.

Regarding this clone: The antigen it binds to is not known. Base qualities are missing; no much larger clone stands one base away.

Healthy HIV-negative adults with no recently reported acute infections or vaccinations were included as donors. All donors were Caucasian adults living in Nashville, Tennessee, USA. CD4+ T cells were enriched through magnetic negative selection, after which naive cells were positively selected on CD45RA and the remaining negative fraction served as the memory subset. Blood was obtained by leukapheresis, after which PBMCs were separated by Ficoll-Histopaque density gradient centrifugation and cryopreserved in liquid nitrogen vapor phase. Purity and quantity of every magnetically sorted T cell population were checked by analytical flow cytometry. From each sorted fraction, genomic DNA was isolated and quantified by UV absorbance on a Nanodrop 2000c. The sequenced sample consisted of naive CD4+ T cells sorted from blood. The label giving this sample's cell subset or site can be read as: CD45RA+ positively selected. This sequence originates from a woman younger than 45 in good health.

The DNA is as follows: TGTGCCATCAGTGATTCTAGCGGGAACTACGAGCAGTACTTC. This encodes CAISDSSGNYEQYF. The chain is made from TRBV10-3 and TRBJ2-7; 9 central bases correspond to TRBD2. Via the germline V gene, CDR1 is ENHRY and CDR2 SYGVKD. The V end gives up 3 bases and the J end 3 bases, leaving 3 bases in the junction not matched to a gene. The CDR3 sequence holds 14 residues, the cysteine and phenylalanine included. Only the CDR3 part of the read is kept: 42 bases, read in frame from the first base.